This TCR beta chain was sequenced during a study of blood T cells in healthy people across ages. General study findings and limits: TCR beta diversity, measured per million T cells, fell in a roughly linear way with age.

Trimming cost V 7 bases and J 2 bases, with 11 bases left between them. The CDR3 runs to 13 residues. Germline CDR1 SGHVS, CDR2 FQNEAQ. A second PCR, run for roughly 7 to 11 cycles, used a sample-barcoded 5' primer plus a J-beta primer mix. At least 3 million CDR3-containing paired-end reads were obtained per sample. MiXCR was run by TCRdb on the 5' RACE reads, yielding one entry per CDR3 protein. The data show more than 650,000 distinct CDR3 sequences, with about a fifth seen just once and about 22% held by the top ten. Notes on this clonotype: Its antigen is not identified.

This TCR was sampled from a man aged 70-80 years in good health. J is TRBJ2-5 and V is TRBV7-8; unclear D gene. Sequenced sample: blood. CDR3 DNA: TGTGCCAGCACCTACTCCTTGCAAGAGACCCAGTACTTC. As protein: CASTYSLQETQYF.